This is a list of T cell receptor beta chains from one sample in a study of cytomegalovirus exposure and HLA in healthy donors. Clones were read by immunoSEQ multiplex PCR, and TCRdb kept only the in-frame ones, dropping some. This sample has fewer than 70,000 clones, with roughly 83% found just once. The sequencing input was PBMCs. Receptors originate from a middle-aged man in good health and CMV-seronegative. Both conserved end residues are part of each CDR3.

CDR3aa	v_gene
CASSLIGLGGSSTDTQYF	TRBV5-4
CASSLGSGTGPSNQPQHF	TRBV7-8
CASSLAERVYEQYF	TRBV7-8
CAWGQGIHGYTF	TRBV30
CASSLADREFGYTF	TRBV7-8
CASSLPPLAGFNEQFF	TRBV11-2
CASSVRDNSEKLFF	TRBV5-4
CASSLAPGGGGEKLFF	TRBV5-6
CAISLQGVSNVLTF	TRBV10-3
CASSRSRDRVYEQYF	TRBV4-3